The rows below give T cell receptor beta chains drawn from one sample of a study of sequential checkpoint blockade in melanoma. The assay was immunoSEQ multiplex PCR, and TCRdb's table has in-frame clones only and misses some. The table records roughly 1,900 clones, 15% to 20% of them present only once. The sequenced sample was tumor tissue (inferred from file names), obtained from a patient given nivolumab and ipilimumab in sequence. The receptor set was obtained from a human donor with melanoma. Both conserved end residues are part of each CDR3. The D gene is left open where the match is weak. Clone size is not always given. Where it is, it says once, few, many or a class for expanded clones.

TRBV19	NA	NA	14	TRBJ1-5	CASTGGHSNQPQHF
TRBV7-1	many	NA	13	TRBJ2-5	CASSLDNRETQYF
TRBV11-3	many	NA	18	TRBJ2-6	CASSLGVRSSSGANVLTF
TRBV11-3	large	TRBD2	15	TRBJ2-1	CASSLAGGPINEQFF
TRBV6-8	NA	NA	14	TRBJ1-6	CASSYSYYNSPLHF
TRBV11-3	few	TRBD2	20	TRBJ2-3	CASSLVVPSGGDYSTDTQYF
TRBV11-3	many	NA	14	TRBJ1-6	CASSLGQVNSPLHF
TRBV6-8	NA	TRBD1	16	TRBJ2-7	CASSDGRQGVGYEQYF
TRBV6-8	NA	NA	15	TRBJ2-3	CASSAAGLSTDTQYF
TRBV29-1	NA	TRBD2	15	TRBJ2-5	CSVVTSGGPKETQYF
TRBV5-1	NA	TRBD2	14	TRBJ2-1	CASSAGDRNNEQFF
TRBV18	NA	TRBD2	17	TRBJ2-1	CASSPRPGLAGSNEQFF
TRBV6-8	medium-sized	NA	14	TRBJ1-1	CASRAGLMNTEAFF
TRBV18	NA	NA	17	TRBJ1-2	CASSTYAVRDANYGYTF
TRBV6-8	few	TRBD1	15	TRBJ1-1	CASTLTGTGDTEAFF
TRBV9	NA	TRBD1	15	TRBJ2-1	CASSAPGTAYNEQFF
TRBV19	few	TRBD1	14	TRBJ1-5	CASSTQGGNQPQHF
TRBV19	NA	NA	13	TRBJ1-2	CASTRVGNYGYTF
TRBV11-3	many	NA	16	TRBJ2-1	CASSLDTWQGGNEQFF
TRBV19	NA	TRBD1	16	TRBJ2-1	CASRSPTGVSYNEQFF
TRBV11-3	medium-sized	NA	14	TRBJ2-5	CASRTNIRGGSQYF
TRBV28	NA	TRBD1	14	TRBJ2-7	CASSLLTGSNEQYF
TRBV7-6	many	TRBD1	16	TRBJ2-3	CASTKLGTGATDTQYF
TRBV19	few	TRBD2	16	TRBJ2-3	CASASNGLARKDTQYF
TRBV19	NA	TRBD2	15	TRBJ2-1	CASSPRLAGDNEQFF
TRBV29-1	few	NA	12	TRBJ1-1	CSVEGAETEAFF
TRBV18	NA	NA	13	TRBJ2-2	CASSRTDTGELFF
TRBV11-3	few	TRBD2	15	TRBJ2-3	CASSEQRGDTDTQYF
TRBV28	few	NA	14	TRBJ2-6	CASRSTSGANVLTF
TRBV7-1	many	TRBD1	13	TRBJ1-2	CASSVQGDYGYTF
TRBV28	NA	NA	15	TRBJ1-5	CASSSGTRRGQPQHF